This is a list of T cell receptor beta chains from one sample in a study of T cells expressing NK-cell markers. TCRdb re-called the 5' RACE reads, yielding one record per CDR3 amino acid sequence without DNA. This table lists approximately 380,000 distinct CDR3 sequences. Material: blood T cells: a sorted CD56 or NKG2C T cell subset, CD4+ or CD8+ T cells, or bulk PBMC T cells (not recorded which). Receptors originate from a man aged 18-75 years in good health. Both conserved end residues are part of each CDR3.

j_call v_call cdr3_aa
TRBJ2-7 TRBV30 CAWTGPLYEQYF
TRBJ1-5 TRBV12-3/TRBV12-4 CASLKDRGWNQPQHF
TRBJ2-1 TRBV7-9 CASSRRGQKNEQFF
TRBJ2-5 TRBV10-2 CATRRLAGGRLIETQYF
TRBJ1-2 TRBV7-2 CASSPGNHYGYTF
TRBJ1-5 TRBV6-1 CASTPRQSNQPQHF
TRBJ1-6 TRBV6-5 CASSYSRTAPPLHF
TRBJ2-7 TRBV7-9 CASSRPKGQLSEQYF
TRBJ2-5 TRBV6-4 CASSSTGTSIQETQYF
TRBJ2-3 TRBV12-3/TRBV12-4 CASSGSLMGSTDTQYF
TRBJ1-5 TRBV28 CASSPQGGANQPQHF
TRBJ2-2 TRBV6-5 CASRRYTGELFF
TRBJ2-1 TRBV7-2 CASSTRTSGYNEQFF
TRBJ1-5 TRBV12-5 CASGWGGTGNQPQHF
TRBJ2-2 TRBV2 CASSGDTYTGELFF
TRBJ2-3 TRBV20-1 CSAGPIAGGAVTQYF
TRBJ1-1 TRBV4-1 CASSHIKRNTEAFF
TRBJ2-7 TRBV6-2/TRBV6-3 CASSYSRTNTYEQYF
TRBJ2-3 TRBV27 CASNPTSGGQFTQYF
TRBJ1-3 TRBV7-9 CASSRQGEGNTIYF
TRBJ2-6 TRBV11-2 CASSYGQGASSGANVLTF
TRBJ2-7 TRBV12-3/TRBV12-4 CASSRQDGYEQYF
TRBJ2-2 TRBV7-9 CASSLLAPRSGELFF
TRBJ1-3 TRBV10-3 CAISDNGNTIYF
TRBJ2-7 TRBV6-2/TRBV6-3 CASSTQGPTYEQYF
TRBJ1-4 TRBV5-5 CASSLTRGQGDRKLFF
TRBJ2-6 TRBV5-1 CASSLWYTVSGANVLTF
TRBJ1-5 TRBV6-7 CASSYSLYRDQPQHF
TRBJ1-1 TRBV5-6 CASSLWRVGTEAFF
TRBJ1-1 TRBV12-3/TRBV12-4 CASSPAGGRTEAFF
TRBJ2-5 TRBV28 CASSFGGQTQYF
TRBJ1-2 TRBV7-9 CASSLDGGTGYTF
TRBJ2-4 TRBV7-2 CASSTQAPRAANIQYF
TRBJ1-6 TRBV18 CASSRDSVNSPLHF
TRBJ2-7 TRBV29-1 CSVKKLGTASYEQYF
TRBJ1-4 TRBV5-1 CASSRDREEKLFF
TRBJ2-7 TRBV5-4 CASSFLGRGQTYEQYF
TRBJ1-5 TRBV12-3/TRBV12-4 CASSLGGALQPQHF
TRBJ2-3 TRBV29-1 CSVRASLDTQYF
TRBJ2-1 TRBV11-2 CASSSGLPGLAYSYNEQFF
TRBJ2-7 TRBV2 CASRQSLAGINEQYF
TRBJ1-6 TRBV20-1 CSLGPGTANSPLHF
TRBJ2-1 TRBV12-3/TRBV12-4 CASTPLGAYNEQFF
TRBJ1-4 TRBV7-9 CASSNDRGATNEKLFF
TRBJ2-1 TRBV14 CASSQGGGAKAREQFF
TRBJ2-3 TRBV5-6 CASSLFSSGGAWDTQYF
TRBJ2-1 TRBV7-9 CASSYWGATVSNEQFF
TRBJ2-1 TRBV12-3/TRBV12-4 CASSFDWGDEQFF